This record concerns one TCR beta chain sequence. What it binds is not known. V gave up 0 bases and J gave up 2 bases, with 4 bases separating them. The CDR3 covers 12 residues. Germline V lookup: CDR1 GTSNPN, CDR2 SVGIG (reference sequence). This sample is part of a study of T-cell memory formation after mild COVID-19. The 5'RACE method, run with constant-segment primers, produced TCR alpha and TCR beta cDNA libraries (carrying sample barcodes and UMIs). TCRdb called the 5' RACE reads again in MiXCR, with one record for every CDR3 protein. The sample carries fewer than 300,000 distinct CDR3 sequences, over 15% recorded once. Findings of the study overall: Clones that contracted from day 15 to 85 were balanced CD4/CD8, while later expanders leaned CD4+. The CD4+ clones that contracted clustered mainly within CM and EM, and the CD8+ clones concentrated in EMRA.

The J gene is TRBJ2-5, the V gene TRBV30; D remains ambiguous. This TCR derives from a man younger than 35 who had mild COVID-19 (a few samples of this study predate the infection). Cell type and time point are not known. Specimen: PBMCs or a T cell subset sorted from them (not recorded which). This CDR3 reads CAWSVRQETQYF. CDR3 coding DNA: TGTGCCTGGAGTGTCCGGCAAGAGACCCAGTACTTC.